The T cell receptor (beta chain) under discussion was sequenced for a study of T cells in Graves' hyperthyroidism and ophthalmopathy. In the study overall: Blood from the periphery was taken at initial diagnosis, before any treatment.

TCR beta CDR3 region amplification was performed from RNA transcripts. The HTBI primer set drove a first-round RT-PCR of the TCR CDR3. TCRdb processed the multiplex PCR reads anew with MiXCR; each CDR3 protein has one entry. The sample has about 480,000 distinct CDR3 sequences, approximately 14% seen once. CDR1 SGHTA and CDR2 FQGTGA come from the germline V gene. V was cut by 0 bases and J by 7 bases, with 4 bases left in between. This CDR3 contains 12 residues. This clonotype was detected ten times or more. The study defined stable Graves' hyperthyroidism as no ophthalmopathy progression within 18 months. Uncontrolled infection, other autoimmune disease, pregnancy and lactation each barred patients from inclusion.

The chain recombines TRBV7-3 with TRBJ2-1; the D is unclear. Sequencing used blood. This TCR was sampled from a young woman with Graves' hyperthyroidism. CDR3 loop: CASSLTLNEQFF. The CDR3 DNA sequence: TGTGCCAGCAGCTTAACGTTGAATGAGCAGTTCTTC.